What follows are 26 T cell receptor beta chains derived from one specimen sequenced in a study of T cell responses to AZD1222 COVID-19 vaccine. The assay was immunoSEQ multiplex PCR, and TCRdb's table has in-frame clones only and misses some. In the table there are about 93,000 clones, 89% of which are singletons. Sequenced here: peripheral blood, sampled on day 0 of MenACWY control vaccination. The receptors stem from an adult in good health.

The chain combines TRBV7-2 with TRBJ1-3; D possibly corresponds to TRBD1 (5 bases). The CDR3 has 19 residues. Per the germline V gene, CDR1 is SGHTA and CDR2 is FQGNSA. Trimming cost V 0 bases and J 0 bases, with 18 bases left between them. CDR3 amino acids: CASSLAQGRLLYSGNTIYF. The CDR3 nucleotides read TGTGCCAGCAGCTTAGCGCAGGGCCGACTACTTTACTCTGGAAACACCATATATTTT.

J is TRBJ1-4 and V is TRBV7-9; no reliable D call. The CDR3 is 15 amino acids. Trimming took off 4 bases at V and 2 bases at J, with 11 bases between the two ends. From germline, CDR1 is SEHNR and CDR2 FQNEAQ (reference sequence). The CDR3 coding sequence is TGTGCCAGCAGCTCCTCGGGTAACACTAATGAAAAACTGTTTTTT. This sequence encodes CASSSSGNTNEKLFF.

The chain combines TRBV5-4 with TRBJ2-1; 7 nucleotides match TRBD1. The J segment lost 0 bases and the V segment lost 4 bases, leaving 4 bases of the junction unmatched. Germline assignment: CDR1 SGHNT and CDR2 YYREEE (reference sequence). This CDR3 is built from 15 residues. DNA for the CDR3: TGTGCCAGCAGCCGGACAGGCAGCTCCTACAATGAGCAGTTCTTC. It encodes CASSRTGSSYNEQFF.

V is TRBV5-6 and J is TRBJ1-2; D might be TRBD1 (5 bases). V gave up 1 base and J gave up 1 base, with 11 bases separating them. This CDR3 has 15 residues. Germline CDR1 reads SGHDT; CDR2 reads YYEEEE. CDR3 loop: CASSLRQNRNYGYTF. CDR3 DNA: TGTGCCAGCAGCTTGCGACAGAACCGTAACTATGGCTACACCTTC.

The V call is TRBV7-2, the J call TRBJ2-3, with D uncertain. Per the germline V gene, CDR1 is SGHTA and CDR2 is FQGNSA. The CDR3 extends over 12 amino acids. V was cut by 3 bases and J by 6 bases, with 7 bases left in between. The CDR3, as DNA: TGTGCCAGCAGCTTTGCTGCCGATACGCAGTATTTT. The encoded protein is CASSFAADTQYF.

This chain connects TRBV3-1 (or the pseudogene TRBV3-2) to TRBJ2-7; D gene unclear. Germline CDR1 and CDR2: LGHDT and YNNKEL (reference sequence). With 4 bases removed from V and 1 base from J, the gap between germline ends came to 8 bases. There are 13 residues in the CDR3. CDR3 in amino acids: CASSPGHSYEQYF. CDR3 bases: TGTGCCAGCAGCCCGGGCCATTCCTACGAGCAGTACTTC.

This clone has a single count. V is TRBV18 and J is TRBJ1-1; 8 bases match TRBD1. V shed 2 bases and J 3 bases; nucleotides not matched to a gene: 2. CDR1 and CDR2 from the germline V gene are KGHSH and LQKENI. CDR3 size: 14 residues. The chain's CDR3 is CASSPNRGDTEAFF. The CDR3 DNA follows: TGTGCCAGCTCACCAAACAGGGGGGACACTGAAGCTTTCTTT.

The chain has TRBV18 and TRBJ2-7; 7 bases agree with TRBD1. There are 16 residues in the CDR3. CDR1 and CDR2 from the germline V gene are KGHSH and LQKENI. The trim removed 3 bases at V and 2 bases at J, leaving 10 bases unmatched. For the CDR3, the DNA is TGTGCCAGCTCACCCCCAGTTGGGACAGCGCCCTACGAGCAGTACTTC. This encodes CASSPPVGTAPYEQYF.

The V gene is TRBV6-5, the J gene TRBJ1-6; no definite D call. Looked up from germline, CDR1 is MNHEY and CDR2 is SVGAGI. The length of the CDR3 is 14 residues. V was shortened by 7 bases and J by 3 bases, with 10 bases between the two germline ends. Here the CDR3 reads CASTLRGYNSPLHF. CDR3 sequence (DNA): TGTGCCAGCACACTCCGGGGCTATAATTCACCCCTCCACTTT.

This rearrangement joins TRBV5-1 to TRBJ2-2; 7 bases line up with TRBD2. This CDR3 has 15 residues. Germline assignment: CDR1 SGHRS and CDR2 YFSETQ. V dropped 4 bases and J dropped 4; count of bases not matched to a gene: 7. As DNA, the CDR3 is TGCGCCAGCAGCCTAGGACTAGGAGGCACCGGGGAGCTGTTTTTT. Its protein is CASSLGLGGTGELFF.

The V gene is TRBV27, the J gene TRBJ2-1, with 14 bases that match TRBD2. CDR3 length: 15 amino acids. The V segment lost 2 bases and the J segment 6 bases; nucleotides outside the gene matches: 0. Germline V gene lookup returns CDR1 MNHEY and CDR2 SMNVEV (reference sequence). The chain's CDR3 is CASSLGTSGGNEQFF. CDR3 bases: TGTGCCAGCAGTTTAGGGACTAGCGGGGGCAATGAGCAGTTCTTC.

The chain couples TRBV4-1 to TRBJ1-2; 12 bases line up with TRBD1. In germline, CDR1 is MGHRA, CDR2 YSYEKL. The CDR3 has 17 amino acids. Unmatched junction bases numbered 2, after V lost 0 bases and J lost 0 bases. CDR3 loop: CASSQDGTGGPNYGYTF. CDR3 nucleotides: TGCGCCAGCAGCCAAGACGGGACAGGGGGCCCTAACTATGGCTACACCTTC.

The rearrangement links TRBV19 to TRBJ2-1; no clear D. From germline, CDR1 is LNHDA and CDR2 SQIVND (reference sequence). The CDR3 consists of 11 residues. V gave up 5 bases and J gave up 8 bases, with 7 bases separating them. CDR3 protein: CASSFGDEQFF. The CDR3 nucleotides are TGTGCCAGTAGTTTTGGGGATGAGCAGTTCTTC.

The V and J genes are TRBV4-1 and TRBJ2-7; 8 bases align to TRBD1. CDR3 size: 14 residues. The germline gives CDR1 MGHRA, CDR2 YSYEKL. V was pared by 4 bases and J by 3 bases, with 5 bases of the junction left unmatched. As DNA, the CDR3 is TGCGCCAGCAGCCCCCCAGGACAGGGCTACGAGCAGTACTTC. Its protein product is CASSPPGQGYEQYF.

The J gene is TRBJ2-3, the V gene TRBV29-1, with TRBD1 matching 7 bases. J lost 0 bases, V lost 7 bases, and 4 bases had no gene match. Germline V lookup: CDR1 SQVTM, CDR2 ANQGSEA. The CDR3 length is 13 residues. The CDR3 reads CSATTGSTDTQYF. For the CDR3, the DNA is TGCAGCGCCACGACAGGGAGCACAGATACGCAGTATTTT.

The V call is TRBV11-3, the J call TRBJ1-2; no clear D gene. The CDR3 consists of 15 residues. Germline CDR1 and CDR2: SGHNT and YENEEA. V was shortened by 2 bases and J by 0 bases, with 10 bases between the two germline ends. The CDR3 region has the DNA TGTGCCAGCAGCTTAAATCAAGGGACTAACTATGGCTACACCTTC. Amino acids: CASSLNQGTNYGYTF. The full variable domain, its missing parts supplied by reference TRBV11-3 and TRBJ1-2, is EAGVVQSPRYKIIEKKQPVAFWCNPISGHNTLYWYLQNLGQGPELLIRYENEEAVDDSQLPKDRFSAERLKGVDSTLKIQPAELGDSAVYLCASSLNQGTNYGYTFGSGTRLTVV.

This CDR3 reads CASSPHPSTDTQYF. The CDR3 DNA is TGTGCCAGCAGCCCCCACCCTAGCACAGATACGCAGTATTTT. The chain joins TRBV7-2 to TRBJ2-3; D is unresolved. Germline CDR1 reads SGHTA; CDR2 reads FQGNSA. The V end lost 5 bases, the J end lost 0 bases, and 9 bases lay between the germline ends. The CDR3 length is 14 residues.

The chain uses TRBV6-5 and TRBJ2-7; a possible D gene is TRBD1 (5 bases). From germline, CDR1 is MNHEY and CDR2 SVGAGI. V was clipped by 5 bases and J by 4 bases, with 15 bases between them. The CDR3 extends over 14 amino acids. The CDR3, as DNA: TGTGCCAGCAGTAGGACATCCACCTCGTACGAGCAGTACTTC. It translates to CASSRTSTSYEQYF.

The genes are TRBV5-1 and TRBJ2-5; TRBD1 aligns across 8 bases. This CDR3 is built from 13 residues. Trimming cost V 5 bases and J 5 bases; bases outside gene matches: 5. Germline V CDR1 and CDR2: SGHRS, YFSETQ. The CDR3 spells CASRPGGTETQYF. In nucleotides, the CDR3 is TGCGCCAGCAGGCCAGGGGGCACGGAGACCCAGTACTTC.

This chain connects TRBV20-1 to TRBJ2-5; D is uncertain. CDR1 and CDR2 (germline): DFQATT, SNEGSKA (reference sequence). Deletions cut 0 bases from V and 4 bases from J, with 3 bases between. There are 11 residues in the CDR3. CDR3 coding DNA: TGCAGTGCTAGAGATCGAGAGACCCAGTACTTC. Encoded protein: CSARDRETQYF.

The CDR3 spells CASSLGRIEAFF. The CDR3 region has the DNA TGTGCCAGCAGCTTAGGACGGATTGAAGCTTTCTTT. The chain employs TRBV11-2 and TRBJ1-1; D gene uncertain. Germline CDR1 reads SGHAT; CDR2 reads FQNNGV. The CDR3 has 12 amino acids. Trimming shortened V by 1 base and J by 7 bases, and 7 bases separated the two germline ends.

In nucleotides, the CDR3 is TGTGCCAGCAGACAGGCCGGACGGGGCTACACCTTC. Amino acid sequence: CASRQAGRGYTF. This rearrangement joins TRBV5-8 to TRBJ1-2, with D possibly being TRBD1 (5 bases). Trimming stripped 5 bases from V and 8 bases from J, with 13 bases between. The CDR3 has 12 amino acids. Germline V gene sequence: CDR1 SGHTS, CDR2 YDEGEE. The variable domain in full, completed from reference TRBV5-8 and TRBJ1-2, reads EAGVTQSPTHLIKTRGQQATLRCSPISGHTSVYWYQQALGLGLQFLLWYDEGEERNRGNFPPRFSGRQFPNYSSELNVNALELEDSALYLCASRQAGRGYTFGSGTRLTVV.

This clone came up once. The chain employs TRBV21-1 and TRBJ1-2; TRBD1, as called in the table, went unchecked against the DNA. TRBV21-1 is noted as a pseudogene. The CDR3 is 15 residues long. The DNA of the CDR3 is TGTGCCAGCAGCAAAGTCGGGACAGGGTGCTATGGCTACACCTTC. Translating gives CASSKVGTGCYGYTF.

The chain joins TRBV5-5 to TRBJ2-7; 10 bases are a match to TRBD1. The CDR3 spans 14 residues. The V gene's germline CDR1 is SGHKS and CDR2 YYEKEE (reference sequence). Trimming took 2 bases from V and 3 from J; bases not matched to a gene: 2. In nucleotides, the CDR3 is TGTGCCAGCAGCTTTGGGACAGGGGTCTACGAGCAGTACTTC. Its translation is CASSFGTGVYEQYF.

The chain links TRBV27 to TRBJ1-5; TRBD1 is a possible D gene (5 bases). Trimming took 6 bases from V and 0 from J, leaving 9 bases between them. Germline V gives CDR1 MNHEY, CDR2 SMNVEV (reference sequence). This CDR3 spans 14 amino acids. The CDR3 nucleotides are TGTGCCAGCAGGGTTACAGGTAGCAATCAGCCCCAGCATTTT. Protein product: CASRVTGSNQPQHF.

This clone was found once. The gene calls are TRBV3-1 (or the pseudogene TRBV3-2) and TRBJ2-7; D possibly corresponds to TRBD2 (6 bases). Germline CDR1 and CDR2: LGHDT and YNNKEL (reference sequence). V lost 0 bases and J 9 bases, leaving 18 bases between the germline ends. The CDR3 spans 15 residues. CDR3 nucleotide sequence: TGTGCCAGCAGCCAAGATGAGGAGGGCTTGGGATTGCAGTACTTC. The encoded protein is CASSQDEEGLGLQYF.